Detailed here is one T cell receptor (beta chain). Its antigen is currently not known. Base qualities are not provided; no much larger clone lies one nucleotide away. These data come from a study of CD8+ T cells in alopecia areata (dated by TCRdb to 2017 to 2018). Study-level background: Treated patients were enrolled in an open-label pilot trial of oral tofacitinib at 5 to 10 mg twice daily for moderate-to-severe alopecia areata. Biopsies were taken from tofacitinib-treated patients at baseline and again at 4 and 24 weeks into treatment, and several of those patients also had a later scalp biopsy. The study used high-throughput TCRbeta sequencing to examine T cell clonal expansion in alopecia areata, in both the C3H/HeJ mouse model and human patients. In treated patients, disease severity was measured using the SALT score, which gives the percentage of scalp surface area affected. Human TCRbeta sequencing covered scalp tissue and sorted CD4+ and CD8+ peripheral blood T cells from patchy and totalis/universalis alopecia areata patients and healthy controls. immunoSEQ multiplex PCR using 35 Vbeta forward primers and 13 Jbeta reverse primers was used to amplify TCRbeta CDR3 regions. The RNA source kit depended on sample type: the PAXgene miRNA kit for fixed scalp, the miRNeasy kit for PBMCs, and the RNeasy kit for mouse skin. Patients received tofacitinib for 6 to 18 months and were then followed off drug for 6 months to check for delayed response and recurrence. Scalp clonality was compared among normal scalp (n=4), patchy alopecia areata scalp (n=8), and alopecia totalis/universalis scalp (n=8). Study-wide findings and limitations: Shared TCR sequences between patients were less evident than in mice, which may be partly attributable to HLA diversity in the patient population. Many expanded lesional clones persisted in scalp and blood during tofacitinib treatment, which may partly explain relapse after stopping treatment. Resident alphabeta T cells in normal human skin are also sequenced, complicating scalp TCR repertoire analysis, unlike mouse skin dominated by gammadelta T cells. Because the treated cohort was small and included a single nonresponder, larger studies are needed to assess links between baseline CD8+ expansion and response. Compared with normal scalp, lesional scalp, particularly in alopecia totalis/universalis, had higher clonality and more expanded CD8+ clones, which suggests antigenic drive. Tofacitinib significantly decreased scalp clonality and the number of expanded CD8+ clones among the top 100 scalp clones.

The library was prepared using the immunoSEQ multiplex PCR assay. RNA was extracted from all samples and reverse transcribed into cDNA, which served as template for TCR sequencing. First-strand cDNA was synthesized using SuperScript III with a 2:1 mix of oligo-dT and random hexamers. A synthetic immune receptor repertoire was used to gauge amplification bias, and whatever bias remained was removed computationally. The authors processed their data as follows. After raw reads were preprocessed to remove errors, the CDR3 was defined following IMGT conventions as running from the conserved cysteine to phenylalanine. Clonality was calculated as 1 minus Shannon entropy normalized by log2 of the number of productive unique TCRs. Whether each scalp clone was CD4 or CD8 was inferred by checking scalp TCRbeta sequences against the CD4 and CD8 repertoires from sorted blood. TCRdb holds this immuneACCESS table with in-frame rearrangements only. Some clones are missing; in checked studies, unresolved V genes explain under half, and the rest has no known cause. V and J calls and clone size are given by that table; D and trimming were obtained from the DNA. The sample data list about 210,000 clones, and around 57% of these were observed just once. The ten largest account for around 1.4% of the sample.

The intended sense of this specimen's time point label: less than five weeks on oral tofacitinib. The sample's treatment or condition, from its label and the paper: oral pan-JAK inhibitor, 5-10 mg twice daily. From alopecia areata patients, peripheral blood was collected along with lesional scalp punch biopsies. PBMCs were separated by density centrifugation and stained for CD3, CD4 and CD8, after which CD4+ and CD8+ T cells were sorted on a FACSAria. Measured from the cysteine to the phenylalanine, the CDR3 is 13 residues long. Left in the record is the CDR3 DNA by itself, 39 bases read in frame from the first base. V and J are truncated by 4 bases and 1 base respectively, leaving an intervening sequence of 7 bases. For CDR1 and CDR2, the germline V gene lists MNHNS and SASEGT.

Source: CD4+ T cells sorted from blood, taken at week 4, from a patient treated with tofacitinib. Recombination joined TRBV6-1 with TRBJ1-1, with the D gene not clear enough to name. The receptor was isolated from a human donor with alopecia areata. The DNA reads as follows: TGTGCCAGCAGTGTTTCGGAGAACACTGAAGCTTTCTTT. It translates as CASSVSENTEAFF.